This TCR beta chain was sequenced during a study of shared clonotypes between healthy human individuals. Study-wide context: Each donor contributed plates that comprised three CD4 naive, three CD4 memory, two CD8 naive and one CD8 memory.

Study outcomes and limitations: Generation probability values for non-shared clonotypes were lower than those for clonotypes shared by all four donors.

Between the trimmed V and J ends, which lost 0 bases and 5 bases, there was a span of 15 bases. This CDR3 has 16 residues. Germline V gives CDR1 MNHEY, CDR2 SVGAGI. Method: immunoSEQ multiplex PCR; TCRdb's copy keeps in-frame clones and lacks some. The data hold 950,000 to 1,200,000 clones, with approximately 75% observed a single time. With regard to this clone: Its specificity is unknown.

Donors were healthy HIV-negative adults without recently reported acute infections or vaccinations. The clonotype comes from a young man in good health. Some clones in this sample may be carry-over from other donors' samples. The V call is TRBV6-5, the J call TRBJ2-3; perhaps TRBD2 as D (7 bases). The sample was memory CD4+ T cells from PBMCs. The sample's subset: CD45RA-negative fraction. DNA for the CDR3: TGTGCCAGCAGTTACTCGGAGGGGGGGCGTGGAGATACGCAGTATTTT. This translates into CASSYSEGGRGDTQYF.